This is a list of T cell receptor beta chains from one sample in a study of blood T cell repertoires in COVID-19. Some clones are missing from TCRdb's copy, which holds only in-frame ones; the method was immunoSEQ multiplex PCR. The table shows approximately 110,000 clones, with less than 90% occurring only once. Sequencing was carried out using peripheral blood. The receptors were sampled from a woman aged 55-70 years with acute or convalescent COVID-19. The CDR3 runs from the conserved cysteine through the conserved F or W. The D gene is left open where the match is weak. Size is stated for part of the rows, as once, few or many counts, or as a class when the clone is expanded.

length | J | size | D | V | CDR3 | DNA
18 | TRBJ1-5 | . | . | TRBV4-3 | CASSQARRGQGMEKPQHF | TGCGCCAGCAGCCAAGCCCGTAGAGGTCAGGGGATGGAGAAGCCCCAGCATTTT
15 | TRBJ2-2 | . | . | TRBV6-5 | CASSYADSTVGELFF | TGTGCCAGCAGTTACGCGGACAGTACGGTCGGGGAGCTGTTTTTT
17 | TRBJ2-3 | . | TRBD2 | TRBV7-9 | CASSLAPAGGSTDTQYF | TGTGCCAGCAGCTTAGCCCCCGCGGGAGGGAGCACAGATACGCAGTATTTT
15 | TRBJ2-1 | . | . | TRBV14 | CASSQDRGLERVPFF | TGTGCCAGCAGCCAAGATCGGGGACTGGAGAGGGTTCCGTTCTTC
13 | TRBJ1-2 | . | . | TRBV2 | CASSQSGGYGYTF | TGTGCCAGCAGTCAATCGGGGGGCTATGGCTACACCTTC
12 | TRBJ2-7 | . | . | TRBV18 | CASSLIHDEQYF | TGTGCCAGCTCACTCATACACGACGAGCAGTACTTC
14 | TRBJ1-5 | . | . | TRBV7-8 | CATGAGSSNQPQHF | TGTGCCACCGGGGCGGGGAGTAGCAATCAGCCCCAGCATTTT
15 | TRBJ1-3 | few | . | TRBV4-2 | CASSQEQGTGNTIYF | TGTGCCAGCAGCCAAGAGCAGGGTACTGGAAACACCATATATTTT
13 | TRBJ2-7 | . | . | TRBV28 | CASRPGSPYEQYF | TGTGCCAGCAGACCCGGGAGCCCCTACGAGCAGTACTTC
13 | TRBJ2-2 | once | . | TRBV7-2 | CASSFRASGELFF | TGTGCCAGCAGCTTCAGGGCATCCGGGGAGCTGTTTTTT
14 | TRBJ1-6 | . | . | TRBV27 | CASSFGGRSSPLHF | TGTGCCAGCAGTTTTGGGGGGAGGAGTTCACCCCTCCACTTT
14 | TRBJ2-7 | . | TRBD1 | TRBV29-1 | CSVEGGQGANEQYF | TGCAGCGTTGAGGGGGGACAGGGAGCCAACGAGCAGTACTTC
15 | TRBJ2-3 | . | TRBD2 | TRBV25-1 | CASSLGLAGTDTQYF | TGTGCCAGCAGCCTCGGACTAGCTGGGACAGATACGCAGTATTTT
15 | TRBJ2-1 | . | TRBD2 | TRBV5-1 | CASSLGGGSYGEQFF | TGCGCCAGCAGCTTGGGGGGCGGGAGTTACGGTGAGCAGTTCTTC
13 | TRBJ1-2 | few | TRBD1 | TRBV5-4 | CASRGGTEVGYTF | TGTGCCAGCAGGGGCGGGACAGAAGTAGGCTACACCTTC
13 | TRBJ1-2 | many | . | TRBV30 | CAWSSDRNYGYTF | TGTGCCTGGAGTTCCGACAGAAACTATGGCTACACCTTC
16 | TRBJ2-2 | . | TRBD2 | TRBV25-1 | CASRVPGLAGRGELFF | TGTGCCAGCAGGGTACCGGGACTAGCGGGACGGGGGGAGCTGTTTTTT
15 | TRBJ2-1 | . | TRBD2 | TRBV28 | CASSLSRAGGNEQFF | TGTGCCAGCAGCCTGTCGCGAGCGGGAGGAAATGAGCAGTTCTTC
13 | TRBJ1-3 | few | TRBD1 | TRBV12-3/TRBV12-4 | CASSVNRGNTIYF | TGTGCCAGCAGTGTGAACAGGGGGAACACCATATATTTT
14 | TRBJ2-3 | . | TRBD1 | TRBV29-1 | CSVEGDRVADTQYF | TGCAGCGTTGAAGGGGACAGGGTGGCAGATACGCAGTATTTT
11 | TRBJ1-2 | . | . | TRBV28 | CASSSQGGYTF | TGTGCCAGCAGTTCCCAGGGAGGCTACACCTTC
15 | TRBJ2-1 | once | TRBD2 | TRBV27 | CASSPPTSGSNEQFF | TGTGCCAGCAGTCCCCCTACTAGCGGGAGCAATGAGCAGTTCTTC
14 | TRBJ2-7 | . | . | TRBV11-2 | CASSLYMDSHEQYF | TGTGCCAGCAGCCTCTATATGGACTCCCACGAGCAGTACTTC
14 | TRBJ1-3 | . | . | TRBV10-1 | CASSDGVLGNTIYF | TGCGCCAGCAGTGACGGGGTCCTCGGAAACACCATATATTTT
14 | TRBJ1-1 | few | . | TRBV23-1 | CASSPGRGRAEAFF | TGCGCCAGCAGTCCTGGCAGGGGAAGGGCTGAAGCTTTCTTT
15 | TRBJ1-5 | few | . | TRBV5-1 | CASSLGGTPNQPQHF | TGCGCCAGCAGTCTGGGGGGGACCCCCAATCAGCCCCAGCATTTT
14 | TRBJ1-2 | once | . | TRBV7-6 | CASTPTTGAGGYTF | TGTGCCAGCACCCCTACGACAGGCGCCGGTGGCTACACCTTC
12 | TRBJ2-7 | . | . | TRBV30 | CAWSTDRYEQYF | TGTGCCTGGAGTACAGACAGGTACGAGCAGTACTTC
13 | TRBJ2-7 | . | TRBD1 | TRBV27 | CASSLGQDYEQYF | TGTGCCAGCAGTTTAGGACAGGATTACGAGCAGTACTTC
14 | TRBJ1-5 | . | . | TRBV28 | CASSLGQGGQPQHF | TGTGCCAGCAGTTTAGGGCAGGGCGGTCAGCCCCAGCATTTT
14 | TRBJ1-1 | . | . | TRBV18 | CASSPNWGRTEAFF | TGTGCCAGCTCACCAAACTGGGGGAGGACTGAAGCTTTCTTT
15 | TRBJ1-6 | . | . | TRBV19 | CASSPGGSYNSPLHF | TGTGCCAGTAGCCCGGGGGGCTCCTATAATTCACCCCTCCACTTT
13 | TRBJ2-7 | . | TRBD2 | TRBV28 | CASSLAGRDEQYF | TGTGCCAGCAGTTTGGCAGGGAGGGACGAGCAGTACTTC
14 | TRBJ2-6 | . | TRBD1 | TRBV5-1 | CASQGASGANVLTF | TGCGCCAGCCAGGGGGCTTCTGGGGCCAACGTCCTGACTTTC
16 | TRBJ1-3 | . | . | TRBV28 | CASSLPGTRASNTIYF | TGTGCCAGCAGTTTACCAGGGACACGGGCATCCAACACCATATATTTT
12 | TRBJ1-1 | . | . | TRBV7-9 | CASSPLRGEAFF | TGTGCCAGCAGCCCGCTGCGGGGGGAAGCTTTCTTT
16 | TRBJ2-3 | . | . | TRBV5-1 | CASSLGREYPPDTQYF | TGCGCCAGCAGCTTGGGGCGGGAATATCCCCCAGATACGCAGTATTTT
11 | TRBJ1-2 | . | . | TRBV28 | CASSSGVGYTF | TGTGCCAGCAGTTCCGGGGTTGGCTACACCTTC
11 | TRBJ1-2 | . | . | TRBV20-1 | CSWPSFSGYTF | TGCAGTTGGCCATCGTTCTCTGGCTACACCTTC
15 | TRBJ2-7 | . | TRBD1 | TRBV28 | CASRGGTGVGYEQYF | TGTGCCAGCAGGGGGGGGACAGGGGTTGGCTACGAGCAGTACTTC
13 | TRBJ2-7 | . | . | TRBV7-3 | CASSCRVSYEQYF | TGTGCCAGCAGCTGCAGGGTTTCCTACGAGCAGTACTTC
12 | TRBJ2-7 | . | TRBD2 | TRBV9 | CASSDTGGEQYF | TGTGCCAGCAGCGACACGGGGGGCGAGCAGTACTTC
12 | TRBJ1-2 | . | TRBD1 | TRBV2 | CASSQTGNGYTF | TGTGCCAGCAGTCAGACAGGGAATGGCTACACCTTC
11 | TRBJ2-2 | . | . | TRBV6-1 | CASSELGELFF | TGTGCCAGCAGTGAACTCGGGGAGCTGTTTTTT
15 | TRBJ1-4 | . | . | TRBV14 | CASSLDTTVNERLFF | TGTGCCAGCAGCCTGGACACGACGGTTAATGAAAGACTGTTTTTT